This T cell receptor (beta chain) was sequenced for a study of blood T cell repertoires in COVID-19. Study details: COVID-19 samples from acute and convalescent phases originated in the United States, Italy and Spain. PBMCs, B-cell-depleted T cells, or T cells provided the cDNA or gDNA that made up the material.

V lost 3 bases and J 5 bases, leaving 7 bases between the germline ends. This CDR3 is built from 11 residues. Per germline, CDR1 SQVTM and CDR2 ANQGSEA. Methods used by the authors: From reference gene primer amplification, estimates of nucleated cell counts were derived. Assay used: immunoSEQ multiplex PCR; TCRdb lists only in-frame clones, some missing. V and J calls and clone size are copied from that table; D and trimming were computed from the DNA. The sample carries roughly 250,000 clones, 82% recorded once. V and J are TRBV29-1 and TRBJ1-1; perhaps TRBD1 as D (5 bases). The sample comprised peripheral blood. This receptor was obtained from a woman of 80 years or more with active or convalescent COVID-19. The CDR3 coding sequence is TGCAGCGTTGAGCAGGGAACTGAAGCTTTCTTT. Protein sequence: CSVEQGTEAFF.